This T cell receptor beta chain appears in the sequencing data of a study of post-analysis software for immune sequencing data. About the study: Multiple sclerosis in the patients followed relapsing-remitting, secondary progressive and progressive-relapsing courses. Study results and limitations: There were about five TRBV segments more frequent in patients than controls, and TRBV5-6, TRBV5-1 and TRBV20-1 were among them.

Built from TCR beta cDNA, the libraries had unique molecular identifiers in them. Via MiXCR, TCRdb re-called the PCR reads, giving one row per CDR3 protein. This sample yields some 260,000 distinct CDR3 sequences, of which 36% are seen a single time; under 5.5% belongs to the top ten. V dropped 2 bases and J dropped 2 bases, with 11 bases sitting between them. Germline V gives CDR1 SGDLS, CDR2 YYNGEE. The CDR3 loop spans 15 amino acids. Comment on this clonotype: Its specificity is unknown.

The gene calls are TRBV9 and TRBJ1-5; no definite D call. The clonotype originates from a girl under 18 with multiple sclerosis. Sequenced input: blood. Here the CDR3 DNA reads TGTGCCAGCAGCGTTAGCATCGAAGGCAATCAGCCCCAGCATTTT. It encodes CASSVSIEGNQPQHF.